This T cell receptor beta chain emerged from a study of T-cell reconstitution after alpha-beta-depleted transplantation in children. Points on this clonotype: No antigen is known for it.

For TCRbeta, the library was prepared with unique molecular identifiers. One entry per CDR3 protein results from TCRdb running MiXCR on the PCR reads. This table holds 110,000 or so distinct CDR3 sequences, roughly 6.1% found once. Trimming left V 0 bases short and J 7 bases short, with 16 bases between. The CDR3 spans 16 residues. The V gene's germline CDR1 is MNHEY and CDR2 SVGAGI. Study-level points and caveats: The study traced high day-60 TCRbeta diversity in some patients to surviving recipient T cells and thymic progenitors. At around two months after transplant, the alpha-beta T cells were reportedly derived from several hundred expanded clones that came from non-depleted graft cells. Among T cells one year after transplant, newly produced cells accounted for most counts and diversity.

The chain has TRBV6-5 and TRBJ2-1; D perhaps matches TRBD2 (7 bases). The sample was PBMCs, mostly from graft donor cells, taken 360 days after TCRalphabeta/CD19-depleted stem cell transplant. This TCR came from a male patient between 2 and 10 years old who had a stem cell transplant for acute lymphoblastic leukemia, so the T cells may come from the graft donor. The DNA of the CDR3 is TGTGCCAGCAGTTACTCAGGGCAAGGGGGACTAAATGAGCAGTTCTTC. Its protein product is CASSYSGQGGLNEQFF.